This is a list of T cell receptor beta chains from one sample in a study of blood T cell repertoires in COVID-19. Clones were sequenced by immunoSEQ multiplex PCR, and TCRdb holds only the in-frame ones, with some missing. This table has roughly 120,000 clones, about two thirds appearing once. Sequences were obtained from peripheral blood. The receptors come from a human donor with acute or convalescent COVID-19. The donor label of this sample is uncertain. The CDR3 runs from the conserved cysteine through the conserved F or W. D genes are given only for firm matches. Clone sizes are given selectively: once, few, many, or a class where the clone is expanded.

v_call	d_call	clone_size	cdr3_length	j_call	cdr3_aa	cdr3_nt
TRBV19	TRBD1	few	12	TRBJ1-2	CASTRTGVGYTF	TGTGCCAGTACGCGGACAGGGGTTGGCTACACCTTC
TRBV5-1	NA	few	14	TRBJ1-2	CASSLLPNNYGYTF	TGCGCCAGCAGCTTGCTACCGAATAACTATGGCTACACCTTC
TRBV6-5	TRBD1	many	13	TRBJ2-1	CASSYSPRQGWFF	TGTGCCAGCAGTTACTCCCCGAGACAGGGCTGGTTCTTC
TRBV7-8	NA	NA	15	TRBJ1-3	CASSPGYRDGNTIYF	TGTGCCAGCAGCCCGGGATACAGGGATGGAAACACCATATATTTT
TRBV7-9	NA	NA	14	TRBJ2-5	CASSKGGGLQTQYF	TGTGCCAGCAGCAAAGGGGGAGGGTTGCAGACCCAGTACTTC
TRBV7-3	NA	NA	13	TRBJ2-7	CASSSDRAGEQYF	TGTGCCAGCAGCTCCGACCGGGCAGGGGAGCAGTACTTC
TRBV28	NA	NA	12	TRBJ1-2	CASSLTSYGYTF	TGTGCCAGCAGTTTGACATCCTATGGCTACACCTTC
TRBV2	TRBD1	many	14	TRBJ1-2	CASSDGQGNYGYTF	TGTGCCAGCAGTGACGGACAGGGGAACTATGGCTACACCTTC
TRBV6-5	NA	few	15	TRBJ1-2	CASSYATPESYGYTF	TGTGCCAGCAGTTACGCGACACCTGAATCCTATGGCTACACCTTC
TRBV5-4	NA	few	14	TRBJ2-1	CASSAASSYNEQFF	TGTGCCAGCAGCGCCGCTAGCTCCTACAATGAGCAGTTCTTC
TRBV30	NA	medium-sized	11	TRBJ2-7	CAWGASYEQYF	TGTGCCTGGGGGGCCTCCTACGAGCAGTACTTC
TRBV28	NA	NA	14	TRBJ1-2	CASSSPRRSYGYTF	TGTGCCAGCAGCTCCCCAAGGAGGAGCTATGGCTACACCTTC
TRBV15	NA	NA	16	TRBJ1-5	CATSRDLWAGNQPQHF	TGTGCCACCAGCAGAGATTTGTGGGCAGGCAATCAGCCCCAGCATTTT
TRBV28	NA	NA	17	TRBJ1-4	CASSLPAGLATNEKLFF	TGTGCCAGCAGTTTACCGGCAGGGCTTGCAACTAATGAAAAACTGTTTTTT
TRBV10-3	NA	NA	13	TRBJ1-1	CAIRAGMSTEAFF	TGTGCCATCAGGGCGGGGATGAGCACTGAAGCTTTCTTT
TRBV2	NA	NA	15	TRBJ1-3	CASRPTESSGNTIYF	TGTGCCAGCAGACCTACAGAGAGCTCTGGAAACACCATATATTTT
TRBV20-1	NA	NA	12	TRBJ1-2	CSASSGSSGYTF	TGCAGTGCTAGTTCGGGGTCCAGCGGCTACACCTTC
TRBV7-2	NA	NA	14	TRBJ2-3	CASSLAGSTDTQYF	TGTGCCAGCAGCTTAGCCGGTAGCACAGATACGCAGTATTTT
TRBV9	NA	NA	15	TRBJ1-1	CASSVDDGVRSQAFF	TGTGCCAGCAGCGTAGACGACGGGGTCCGAAGTCAAGCTTTCTTT
TRBV9	TRBD2	NA	16	TRBJ2-1	CASSVVGRGGLNEQFF	TGTGCCAGCAGCGTAGTAGGACGGGGGGGCCTAAATGAGCAGTTCTTC
TRBV7-7	TRBD1	NA	17	TRBJ1-4	CASSLVATGGGGEKLFF	TGTGCCAGCAGCTTAGTTGCGACAGGGGGCGGAGGTGAAAAACTGTTTTTT
TRBV5-1	TRBD1	NA	14	TRBJ2-2	CASAGTGNTGELFF	TGCGCCAGCGCCGGGACAGGGAACACCGGGGAGCTGTTTTTT
TRBV29-1	TRBD2	once	12	TRBJ2-5	CSVTRGEETQYF	TGCAGCGTTACCCGGGGGGAGGAGACCCAGTACTTC
TRBV24-1	NA	NA	16	TRBJ2-1	CATSESSVGPYNEQFF	TGTGCCACCAGTGAGTCTAGCGTGGGCCCCTACAATGAGCAGTTCTTC
TRBV10-1	NA	NA	14	TRBJ2-1	CASSPLGPKNEQFF	TGCGCCAGCAGCCCCTTGGGCCCCAAGAATGAGCAGTTCTTC
TRBV28	NA	once	14	TRBJ1-2	CASSPIYGRIGYTF	TGTGCCAGCAGCCCAATTTATGGGAGGATAGGCTACACCTTC
TRBV5-5	TRBD2	NA	16	TRBJ2-3	CASSPVGGMVTDTQYF	TGTGCCAGCAGCCCGGTCGGGGGGATGGTCACAGATACGCAGTATTTT
TRBV7-6	NA	NA	16	TRBJ1-2	CASSPSVYQGAKGYTF	TGTGCCAGCAGCCCCTCCGTCTATCAGGGCGCTAAAGGCTACACCTTC
TRBV14	TRBD2	NA	21	TRBJ2-1	CASSQDPTSGGAPSSYNEQFF	TGTGCCAGCAGCCAAGATCCCACTAGCGGGGGGGCACCGAGCTCCTACAATGAGCAGTTCTTC
TRBV15	TRBD1	NA	14	TRBJ1-5	CATSRDWDSQPQHF	TGTGCCACCAGCAGAGATTGGGACAGTCAGCCCCAGCATTTT
TRBV7-9	TRBD2	NA	19	TRBJ2-3	CASSLRSSGGAVDTDTQYF	TGTGCCAGCAGCCTGAGATCTAGCGGGGGGGCCGTGGACACAGATACGCAGTATTTT
TRBV2	TRBD2	NA	14	TRBJ2-3	CASSASGGTDTQYF	TGTGCCAGCAGCGCTAGCGGGGGGACAGATACGCAGTATTTT
TRBV11-2	TRBD2	NA	15	TRBJ2-2	CASSLVGGGTGELFF	TGTGCCAGCAGCTTAGTCGGGGGGGGCACCGGGGAGCTGTTTTTT
TRBV5-6	NA	NA	13	TRBJ1-2	CASSLGQNRGYTF	TGTGCCAGCAGCTTGGGGCAGAATCGCGGCTACACCTTC
TRBV11-2	NA	NA	14	TRBJ1-4	CASSQAGADEKLFF	TGTGCCAGCAGTCAAGCAGGGGCGGATGAAAAACTGTTTTTT
TRBV19	TRBD1	few	15	TRBJ1-5	CASRRGQGSNQPQHF	TGTGCCAGTCGACGGGGACAGGGAAGCAATCAGCCCCAGCATTTT
TRBV3-1/TRBV3-2	TRBD1	NA	16	TRBJ2-2	CASSQGQTANTGELFF	TGTGCCAGCAGCCAGGGACAGACAGCGAACACCGGGGAGCTGTTTTTT
TRBV30	TRBD1	NA	15	TRBJ1-6	CAWSGRQGYNSPLHF	TGTGCCTGGAGTGGAAGACAGGGCTATAATTCACCCCTCCACTTT
TRBV10-1	NA	NA	15	TRBJ1-1	CASSESTGGPFEAFF	TGCGCCAGCAGTGAGTCGACCGGGGGGCCGTTTGAAGCTTTCTTT
TRBV2	TRBD1	many	13	TRBJ1-6	CASRDRRDSPLHF	TGTGCCAGCAGGGACAGGAGGGATTCACCCCTCCACTTT
TRBV12-5	NA	NA	12	TRBJ2-5	CASGLTGETQYF	TGTGCTAGTGGTTTGACAGGGGAGACCCAGTACTTC
TRBV6-1	NA	many	14	TRBJ1-2	CASSEVRQGGGYTF	TGTGCCAGCAGTGAAGTAAGGCAGGGAGGTGGCTACACCTTC
TRBV7-9	TRBD1	NA	14	TRBJ1-2	CASSLAGTGVGYTF	TGTGCCAGCAGCTTAGCGGGGACAGGGGTCGGCTACACCTTC
TRBV5-6	TRBD2	few	18	TRBJ2-3	CASSLNSGLAASTDTQYF	TGTGCCAGCAGCTTGAATTCGGGACTAGCGGCTAGCACAGATACGCAGTATTTT
TRBV13	TRBD1	NA	12	TRBJ2-1	CASSQGGGEQFF	TGTGCCAGCAGCCAAGGGGGCGGTGAGCAGTTCTTC